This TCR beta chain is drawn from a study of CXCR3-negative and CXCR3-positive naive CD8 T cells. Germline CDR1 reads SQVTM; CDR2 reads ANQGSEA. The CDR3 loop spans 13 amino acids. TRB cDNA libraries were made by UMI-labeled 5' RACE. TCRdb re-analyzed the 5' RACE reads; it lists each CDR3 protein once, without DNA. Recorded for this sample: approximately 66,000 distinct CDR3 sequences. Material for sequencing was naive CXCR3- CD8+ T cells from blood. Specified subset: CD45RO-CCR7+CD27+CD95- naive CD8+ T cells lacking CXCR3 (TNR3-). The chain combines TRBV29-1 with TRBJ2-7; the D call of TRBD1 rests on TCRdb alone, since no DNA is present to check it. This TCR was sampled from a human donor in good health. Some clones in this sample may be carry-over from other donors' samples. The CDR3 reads CSAGTVNSYEQYF.